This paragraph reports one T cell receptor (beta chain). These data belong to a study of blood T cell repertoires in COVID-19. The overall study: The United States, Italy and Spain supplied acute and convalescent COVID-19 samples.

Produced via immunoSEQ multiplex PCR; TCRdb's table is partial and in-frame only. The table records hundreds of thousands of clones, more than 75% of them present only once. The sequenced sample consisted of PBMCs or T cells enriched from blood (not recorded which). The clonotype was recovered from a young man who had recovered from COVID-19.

For the CDR3, the DNA is TGTGCCAGCAGCTTGGCGGGAGGAGACGAGCAGTACTTC. It is translated as CASSLAGGDEQYF. The chain recombines TRBV5-4 with TRBJ2-7, with TRBD2 matching 7 bases. Per the germline V gene, CDR1 is SGHNT and CDR2 is YYREEE (reference sequence). The CDR3 is made up of 13 amino acids. Trimming took 0 bases from V and 5 from J; bases not matched to a gene: 2.